This T cell receptor beta chain was sequenced for a study of blood T cell repertoires in COVID-19. Study as a whole: Material from acute and convalescent COVID-19 was sourced from the United States, Italy and Spain. From T cells, B-cell-depleted T cells, or PBMCs came the material, which was cDNA or gDNA.

Remarks on this clone: The same CDR3 also results from other DNA sequences found in this sample.

Per the study methods: Amplifying reference gene primers gave estimates of nucleated cell counts. Sequencing used immunoSEQ multiplex PCR; TCRdb keeps in-frame clones, though not all of them. For V, J and clone size, that table is used; D and trimming come from the DNA. The table lists tens of thousands of clones, around three quarters of them singletons. The clonotype comes from a woman of 80 years or more with acute or convalescent COVID-19. Sample: peripheral blood.

The CDR3 DNA reads TGCGCCAGCAGCCCGGGGACAGCTAACACTGAAGCTTTCTTT. Translated: CASSPGTANTEAFF. The chain links TRBV5-1 to TRBJ1-1; 7 bases agree with TRBD1. The V gene end was trimmed by 4 bases and the J gene end by 2 bases; junction bases not matched to a gene: 5. The CDR3 totals 14 residues. Germline V gene data show CDR1 as SGHRS and CDR2 as YFSETQ.